Below are 15 T cell receptor beta chains sequenced from a single sample in a study of blood T cell repertoires in COVID-19. The protocol was immunoSEQ multiplex PCR, while the TCRdb copy is restricted to in-frame clones and leaves out a portion. The data hold fewer than 250,000 clones, with approximately 91% observed a single time. Sequenced material: peripheral blood. These receptors originate from a woman in her thirties or forties with acute or convalescent COVID-19.

J is TRBJ1-2 and V is TRBV19, with 8 bases identical to TRBD1. With V trimmed by 5 bases and J by 8 bases, 4 bases remained unmatched. CDR1 and CDR2 from the germline V gene are LNHDA and SQIVND (reference sequence). CDR3 size: 12 residues. CDR3 sequence (DNA): TGTGCCAGTAGTCAAACAGGGGGAGGCTACACCTTC. Protein sequence: CASSQTGGGYTF.

This clone came up once. V is TRBV30 and J is TRBJ1-4, with 8 bases that match TRBD1. Trimming at V came to 5 bases and at J to 7 bases, leaving 15 bases not matched to a gene. Germline CDR1 and CDR2: GTSNPN and SVGIG (reference sequence). The CDR3 loop spans 16 amino acids. CDR3 in DNA: TGTGCCTGGTTAAACCCGGGGACAGGCGCCGGTGAAAAACTGTTTTTT. It encodes CAWLNPGTGAGEKLFF. The full variable domain, completed using reference TRBV30 and TRBJ1-4, is SQTIHQWPATLVQPVGSPLSLECTVEGTSNPNLYWYRQAAGRGLQLLFYSVGIGQISSEVPQNLSASRPQDRQFILSSKKLLLSDSGFYLCAWLNPGTGAGEKLFFGSGTQLSVL.

The gene calls are TRBV5-1 and TRBJ2-4; a possible D gene is TRBD1 (5 bases). CDR1 and CDR2 from the germline V gene are SGHRS and YFSETQ. The CDR3 runs to 12 residues. The V gene lost 5 bases and the J gene lost 5 bases, with 8 bases spanning the gap. As DNA, the CDR3 is TGCGCCAGCAGACAGGACGAAAACATTCAGTACTTC. It codes for CASRQDENIQYF.

This clone has just one count. The rearrangement uses TRBV4-2 and TRBJ1-1, with TRBD1 matching over 9 bases. The CDR3 runs to 16 residues. Germline V gene data show CDR1 as LGHNA and CDR2 as YNFKEQ. With 3 bases clipped from V and 3 bases from J, the junction kept 8 bases outside the gene matches. In DNA form, the CDR3 reads TGTGCCAGCAGCCAGGAACAGGGGGCCGTTCACACTGAAGCTTTCTTT. This gives the protein CASSQEQGAVHTEAFF.

This clone has a handful of counts. V usage is TRBV7-3 and J usage is TRBJ2-5; D is undetermined. The V gene's germline CDR1 is SGHTA and CDR2 FQGTGA. The V end lost 2 bases, the J end lost 2 bases, and 6 bases lay between the germline ends. The CDR3 is made up of 13 amino acids. The CDR3 DNA sequence: TGTGCCAGCAGCTTAGTACAGCAAGAGACCCAGTACTTC. Residues: CASSLVQQETQYF. Based on the CDR3 plus reference TRBV7-3 and TRBJ2-5, the full variable domain is GAGVSQTPSNKVTEKGKYVELRCDPISGHTALYWYRQSLGQGPEFLIYFQGTGAADDSGLPNDRFFAVRPEGSVSTLKIQRTERGDSAVYLCASSLVQQETQYFGPGTRLLVL.

The rearrangement uses TRBV9 and TRBJ1-1; D gene unclear. V lost 5 bases and J lost 5, with 16 bases in between. From germline, CDR1 is SGDLS and CDR2 YYNGEE. The CDR3 spans 14 residues. The DNA of the CDR3 is TGTGCCAGCAGAGATCCTGCAAGGCGGACTGAAGCTTTCTTT. Amino acid sequence: CASRDPARRTEAFF.

This sequence joins TRBV29-1 and TRBJ1-1, with TRBD1 matching over 7 bases. Per the germline V gene, CDR1 is SQVTM and CDR2 is ANQGSEA. V lost 2 bases to trimming and J lost 4 bases; unmatched junction nucleotides: 4. This CDR3 comprises 13 residues. CDR3 protein: CSVELTGVTEAFF. The CDR3 DNA follows: TGCAGCGTTGAACTTACAGGGGTCACTGAAGCTTTCTTT.

The CDR3 reads CASTRSGGDYGYTF. The CDR3 nucleotides are TGCGCCAGCACCAGGTCGGGGGGCGATTATGGCTACACCTTC. The chain has TRBV5-1 and TRBJ1-2; D perhaps matches TRBD1 (6 bases). Germline V gene data show CDR1 as SGHRS and CDR2 as YFSETQ. The CDR3 has 14 amino acids. V was shortened by 6 bases and J by 5 bases, with 17 bases between the two germline ends.

The chain recombines TRBV7-2 with TRBJ2-5; 9 bases are shared with TRBD2. Germline trimming cut 2 bases from V and 5 bases from J; bases unmatched to any gene: 9. The CDR3 spans 16 residues. Per germline, CDR1 SGHTA and CDR2 FQGNSA. CDR3 DNA sequence: TGTGCCAGCAGCTTACTAGCGGGGCCGAAAGGGGAGACCCAGTACTTC. Protein sequence: CASSLLAGPKGETQYF.

The chain is built from TRBV30 and TRBJ1-2; TRBD1 matches 7 bases. Germline loops: CDR1 GTSNPN, CDR2 SVGIG (reference sequence). The CDR3 totals 20 residues. V shed 0 bases, J shed 5 bases, and the junction held 24 bases outside the gene matches. CDR3 region: CAWSVKSAIWVRTGDYGYTF. CDR3 sequence (DNA): TGTGCCTGGAGTGTAAAGTCGGCGATTTGGGTACGGACAGGTGATTATGGCTACACCTTC.

The J gene is TRBJ1-5, the V gene TRBV2; 7 positions match TRBD1. The germline gives CDR1 SNHLY, CDR2 FYNNEI. J gave up 4 bases and V 5 bases, and 8 bases lay outside the gene matches. The length of the CDR3 is 15 residues. The CDR3, as DNA: TGTGCCAGCAGTCCTGCTGAGGGGGCAAATCAGCCCCAGCATTTT. Translated: CASSPAEGANQPQHF.

Only a few counts were recorded for this clone. CDR3 sequence (DNA): TGTGCCAGCAGCTTGACGGGGGGTTTCAGCTCCTATAATTCACCCCTCCACTTT. This translates into CASSLTGGFSSYNSPLHF. The genes are TRBV5-4 and TRBJ1-6; D is perhaps TRBD1 (5 bases). The CDR3 sequence is 18 residues long. The V gene lost 1 base and the J gene lost 0 bases, with 14 bases spanning the gap. The germline CDR1 and CDR2 sequences are SGHNT and YYREEE (reference sequence).

The chain joins TRBV11-3 to TRBJ2-1; perhaps TRBD1 as D (6 bases). CDR3 length: 15 amino acids. V was shortened by 3 bases and J by 2 bases, with 11 bases between the two germline ends. The germline V gene encodes CDR1 SGHNT and CDR2 YENEEA. CDR3 in amino acids: CASSLDSITYNEQFF. The DNA of the CDR3 is TGTGCCAGCAGCTTGGACAGCATCACCTACAATGAGCAGTTCTTC.

The chain employs TRBV4-1 and TRBJ1-2; the D gene is possibly TRBD1 (5 bases). The germline V and J ends were trimmed by 2 bases and 4 bases, with 20 bases remaining between them. Germline CDR1 MGHRA, CDR2 YSYEKL. CDR3 length equals 17 residues. Here the CDR3 reads CASSQPTLGRAPYGYTF. Here the CDR3 DNA reads TGCGCCAGCAGCCAACCTACCCTCGGCAGGGCACCCTATGGCTACACCTTC.

The rearrangement joins TRBV6-5 to TRBJ1-6; D gene ambiguous. This CDR3 contains 13 residues. CDR1 MNHEY and CDR2 SVGAGI come from the germline V gene. V dropped 6 bases and J dropped 10 bases, with 13 bases sitting between them. The CDR3 region has the DNA TGTGCCAGCAGGAATTACGAGAACTCACCCCTCCACTTT. Translating gives CASRNYENSPLHF.